The present TCR beta chain was sequenced within a study of molecular identifiers for immune sequencing clone quantification. Study findings and constraints: Spiked Jurkat TCR RNA equivalent to one cell was reportedly detectable in 800,000 to 1,000,000 naive cells.

Naive CD8 sequencing libraries were generated from around 18,000 to 910,000 sorted cells, with 10%, 30% or 50% RNA as input. Naive CD8 T cells were sorted as CD8+CD4-CCR7+CD45RA+. Using its own MiXCR run on the PCR reads, TCRdb lists one record per CDR3 protein. The sample gives around 300,000 distinct CDR3 sequences, 24% of which show up once; 0.74% is in the top ten. In its sample, this clonotype was seen many times. Its antigen remains unknown. The CDR3 is 16 amino acids. Germline V gene data show CDR1 as SGHTA and CDR2 as FQGNSA. V shed 5 bases and J shed 0 bases, with 11 bases lying between them. V and J are TRBV7-2 and TRBJ2-6; D gene unclear. This receptor was taken from a human donor in good health. Some libraries in this study had Jurkat cell RNA spiked in. Sample: naive CD8+ T cells from blood, with Jurkat cell RNA spiked in. The subset: FACS-sorted CD8+CD4-CCR7+CD45RA+ naive T cells. This CDR3 reads CASSVGVSSGANVLTF. As DNA, the CDR3 is TGTGCCAGCAGCGTTGGGGTGAGCTCTGGGGCCAACGTCCTGACTTTC.